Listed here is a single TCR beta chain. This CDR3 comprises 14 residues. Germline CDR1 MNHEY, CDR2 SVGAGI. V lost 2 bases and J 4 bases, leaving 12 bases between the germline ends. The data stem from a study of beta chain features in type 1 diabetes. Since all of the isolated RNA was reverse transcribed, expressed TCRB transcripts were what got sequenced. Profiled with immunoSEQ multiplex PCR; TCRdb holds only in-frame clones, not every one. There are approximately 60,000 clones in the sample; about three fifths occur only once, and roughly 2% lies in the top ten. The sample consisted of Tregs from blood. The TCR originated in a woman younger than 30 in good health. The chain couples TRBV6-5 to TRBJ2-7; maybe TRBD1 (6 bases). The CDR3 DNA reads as TGTGCCAGCAGTTACGGTGGCAGGGGATACGAGCAGTACTTC. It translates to CASSYGGRGYEQYF.